The 27 T cell receptor beta chains given below trace back to one sample, sequenced in a study of OX40 agonist ivuxolimab in advanced cancers. Profiled with immunoSEQ multiplex PCR; TCRdb holds only in-frame clones, not every one. The sample includes about 42,000 clones, 70% to 85% seen only once; the top ten take about 23%. Source: CD4+ or CD8+ T cells sorted from blood, taken in a trial of the OX40 agonist ivuxolimab. The receptors come from an adult with an advanced solid tumor such as melanoma, head and neck, liver or kidney cancer.

The DNA of the CDR3 is TGTGCCAGCAGTTTGGGGACAGGGGTGGGCTCCTACGAGCAGTACTTC. It specifies CASSLGTGVGSYEQYF. This chain connects TRBV27 to TRBJ2-7; 10 bases are shared with TRBD1. Germline CDR1 MNHEY, CDR2 SMNVEV (reference sequence). Unmatched junction bases numbered 5, after V lost 3 bases and J lost 0 bases. The CDR3 loop spans 16 amino acids.

V is TRBV5-1 and J is TRBJ2-3, with D perhaps being TRBD1 or TRBD2 (5 bases each). Germline CDR1 SGHRS, CDR2 YFSETQ. This CDR3 comprises 16 residues. V was cut by 6 bases and J by 0 bases, with 17 bases left in between. The CDR3 reads CASTKTGTPSTDTQYF. The CDR3 region has the DNA TGCGCCAGCACTAAAACTGGGACCCCCAGCACAGATACGCAGTATTTT.

The chain recombines TRBV10-2 with TRBJ1-3, with D unresolved. V was shortened by 0 bases and J by 2 bases, with 8 bases between the two germline ends. The CDR3 covers 15 residues. The germline V gene encodes CDR1 WSHSY and CDR2 SAAADI. The CDR3 sequence is CASSESARAGNTIYF. Written as DNA, the CDR3 is TGCGCCAGCAGTGAGTCGGCACGCGCTGGAAACACCATATATTTT.

V gene TRBV29-1 combines with J gene TRBJ1-1, with a possible D match to TRBD1 (5 bases). Trimming took off 1 base at V and 3 bases at J, with 9 bases between the two ends. Germline-derived CDR1 and CDR2 are SQVTM and ANQGSEA. CDR3 length: 13 residues. CDR3 in amino acids: CSVEAQGDTEAFF. DNA of the CDR3: TGCAGCGTTGAAGCCCAGGGTGACACTGAAGCTTTCTTT. Looking up the rest from reference TRBV29-1 and TRBJ1-1 gives the full variable domain: SAVISQKPSRDICQRGTSLTIQCQVDSQVTMMFWYRQQPGQSLTLIATANQGSEATYESGFVIDKFPISRPNLTFSTLTVSNMSPEDSSIYLCSVEAQGDTEAFFGQGTRLTVV.

The chain recombines TRBV5-4 with TRBJ2-1; D may correspond to TRBD1 or TRBD2 (7 bases each). The CDR3 is made up of 13 amino acids. Germline assignment: CDR1 SGHNT and CDR2 YYREEE (reference sequence). Trimming took off 6 bases at V and 9 bases at J, with 16 bases between the two ends. CDR3 protein: CASIAGGASEQFF. The DNA for the CDR3 is TGTGCCAGCATCGCAGGGGGGGCTTCTGAGCAGTTCTTC.

This sequence joins TRBV5-1 and TRBJ2-1; 10 nucleotides line up with TRBD2. Germline lookup yields CDR1 SGHRS and CDR2 YFSETQ. The V gene end was trimmed by 2 bases and the J gene end by 10 bases; junction bases not matched to a gene: 9. This CDR3 comprises 15 residues. The CDR3 DNA reads TGCGCCAGCAGCTTTTCAAGCGGGAGGGCCTTAGAGCAGTTCTTC. Protein sequence: CASSFSSGRALEQFF.

This clone was picked up a small number of times. The chain carries TRBV7-2 and TRBJ1-6; D is ambiguous. The CDR3 runs to 15 residues. Trimming removed 5 bases at V and 0 bases at J, with 8 bases between. The germline V gene encodes CDR1 SGHTA and CDR2 FQGNSA. CDR3 sequence: CASSAESSYNSPLHF. The CDR3 DNA sequence: TGTGCCAGCAGCGCAGAGAGCTCCTATAATTCACCCCTCCACTTT.

The V gene is TRBV7-9, the J gene TRBJ1-2; perhaps TRBD1 as D (6 bases). Per germline, CDR1 SEHNR and CDR2 FQNEAQ (reference sequence). CDR3 length: 14 residues. With 1 base removed from V and 6 bases from J, the gap between germline ends came to 12 bases. The CDR3 DNA is TGTGCCAGCAGCTTAGTAGGGCAGGGGAATGGCTACACCTTC. Protein: CASSLVGQGNGYTF.

The rearrangement links TRBV19 to TRBJ1-5; D might be TRBD1 (6 bases). Trimming removed 3 bases from V and 2 bases from J, with 11 bases in between. CDR3 length: 15 amino acids. Per germline, CDR1 LNHDA and CDR2 SQIVND (reference sequence). CDR3 DNA sequence: TGTGCCAGTAGTATCTTCCGGACAGGCAATCAGCCCCAGCATTTT. It encodes CASSIFRTGNQPQHF.

This clone was picked up a small number of times. The CDR3 nucleotides read TGTGCCAGCAGTTTCGCGGGGAACACTGAAGCTTTCTTT. Protein: CASSFAGNTEAFF. This rearrangement joins TRBV27 to TRBJ1-1; D gene unclear. This CDR3 region has 13 residues. Trimming pared 3 bases from V and 1 base from J, leaving 6 bases between. CDR1 MNHEY and CDR2 SMNVEV come from the germline V gene (reference sequence).

The genes are TRBV9 and TRBJ2-2, with D tentatively TRBD1 (6 bases). CDR3 length: 15 amino acids. V shed 0 bases and J shed 3 bases, with 9 bases lying between them. Germline lookup yields CDR1 SGDLS and CDR2 YYNGEE. The CDR3 coding sequence is TGTGCCAGCAGCGTAGCTGGGACACACACCGGGGAGCTGTTTTTT. Protein: CASSVAGTHTGELFF.

The genes are TRBV13 and TRBJ1-2, with D perhaps TRBD1 (6 bases). The CDR3 totals 15 residues. V was pared by 2 bases and J by 1 base, with 11 bases between. CDR1 PRHDT and CDR2 FYEKMQ come from the germline V gene (reference sequence). The CDR3 region is CASSLQGHHNYGYTF. The CDR3 coding sequence is TGTGCCAGCAGCTTACAGGGACACCATAACTATGGCTACACCTTC.

The chain has TRBV4-1 and TRBJ2-1; 10 nucleotides line up with TRBD2. The CDR3 is 15 residues long. Germline assignment: CDR1 MGHRA and CDR2 YSYEKL. Trimming took 0 bases from V and 8 from J; bases not matched to a gene: 4. The CDR3 DNA reads as TGCGCCAGCAGCCAAGACGCTAGCGGGAGAGATGAGCAGTTCTTC. It specifies CASSQDASGRDEQFF.

The rearrangement joins TRBV5-1 to TRBJ2-5, with D maybe TRBD1 (6 bases). CDR1 is SGHRS and CDR2 is YFSETQ in the germline V gene. V was trimmed by 3 bases and J by 3 bases, leaving 12 bases between them. The CDR3 runs 14 residues. The DNA for the CDR3 is TGCGCCAGCAGCTCCACAGGGTTGGAAGAGACCCAGTACTTC. It specifies CASSSTGLEETQYF.

The gene calls are TRBV7-9 and TRBJ2-1; D is possibly TRBD2 (5 bases). The germline V gene encodes CDR1 SEHNR and CDR2 FQNEAQ (reference sequence). CDR3 length: 15 amino acids. V gave up 0 bases and J gave up 2 bases, with 8 bases separating them. CDR3 protein: CASSLARATYNEQFF. In DNA form, the CDR3 reads TGTGCCAGCAGCTTAGCGCGGGCTACCTACAATGAGCAGTTCTTC.

The chain couples TRBV7-8 to TRBJ1-5; D not resolved. CDR3 length: 15 residues. CDR1 SGHVS and CDR2 FQNEAQ come from the germline V gene. The V gene lost 3 bases and the J gene lost 0 bases, with 9 bases spanning the gap. CDR3 bases: TGTGCCAGCAGCTTGGCAGCACATAGCAATCAGCCCCAGCATTTT. Residues: CASSLAAHSNQPQHF.

The chain has TRBV7-9 and TRBJ2-2, with 10 bases identical to TRBD2. The CDR3 is 18 amino acids. V was pared by 0 bases and J by 4 bases, with 8 bases of the junction left unmatched. CDR1 is SEHNR, CDR2 FQNEAQ, per germline (reference sequence). The CDR3 is CASSLANLIAGGTGELFF. In DNA, the CDR3 is TGTGCCAGCAGCTTAGCCAACCTAATAGCGGGAGGCACCGGGGAGCTGTTTTTT.

CDR3 region: CASKLGGGESSYEQYF. The DNA for the CDR3 is TGTGCCAGCAAACTCGGAGGGGGGGAAAGCTCCTACGAGCAGTACTTC. The chain has TRBV28 and TRBJ2-7, with D tentatively TRBD2 (7 bases). This CDR3 has 16 amino acids. Trimming cost V 7 bases and J 0 bases, with 19 bases left between them. Germline V gene lookup returns CDR1 MDHEN and CDR2 SYDVKM.

The chain is built from TRBV5-5 and TRBJ1-3; no clear D gene. V shed 5 bases and J shed 4 bases, with 13 bases lying between them. The CDR3 is 14 amino acids. Germline values: CDR1 SGHKS, CDR2 YYEKEE (reference sequence). The CDR3 spells CASSMRVEGNTIYF. CDR3 DNA: TGTGCCAGCAGTATGCGGGTGGAAGGAAACACCATATATTTT.

The gene calls are TRBV7-9 and TRBJ2-3, with D uncertain. Germline V lookup: CDR1 SEHNR, CDR2 FQNEAQ (reference sequence). The CDR3 length is 13 residues. V was shortened by 1 base and J by 1 base, with 3 bases between the two germline ends. The CDR3 nucleotides are TGTGCCAGCAGCTTAGACGGCACAGATACGCAGTATTTT. Translation: CASSLDGTDTQYF.

The chain recombines TRBV9 with TRBJ2-2; D possibly corresponds to TRBD2 (6 bases). Trimming stripped 0 bases from V and 5 bases from J, with 17 bases between. The CDR3 length is 17 residues. From germline, CDR1 is SGDLS and CDR2 YYNGEE. CDR3 coding DNA: TGTGCCAGCAGCGTAGAACTAGCCCAAAGAGTAACCGGGGAGCTGTTTTTT. It specifies CASSVELAQRVTGELFF.

The chain recombines TRBV6-5 with TRBJ2-1, with 10 bases matching TRBD2. This CDR3 comprises 15 residues. CDR1 and CDR2 from the germline V gene are MNHEY and SVGAGI. Trimming took 6 bases from V and 4 from J; bases not matched to a gene: 6. The CDR3 here is CASRETSGPYNEQFF. In nucleotides, the CDR3 is TGTGCCAGCAGGGAGACTAGCGGGCCATACAATGAGCAGTTCTTC.

This chain joins TRBV6-1 and TRBJ1-5; D gene unclear. The CDR3 covers 15 residues. The germline V gene has CDR1 MNHNS and CDR2 SASEGT. The V end was cut by 2 bases, the J end by 0 bases, with 8 bases between. CDR3 DNA sequence: TGTGCCAGCAGTGAACAGGTGTATAGCAATCAGCCCCAGCATTTT. This translates into CASSEQVYSNQPQHF.

The V and J genes are TRBV15 and TRBJ2-3; 8 positions agree with TRBD1. In germline, CDR1 is LNHNV, CDR2 YYDKDF (reference sequence). CDR3 length equals 15 residues. The V gene end was trimmed by 3 bases and the J gene end by 3 bases; junction bases not matched to a gene: 5. This CDR3 reads CATSSGTGTTDTQYF. The CDR3 bases are TGTGCCACCAGCAGTGGGACAGGTACTACAGATACGCAGTATTTT. The whole variable domain, filled in from reference TRBV15 and TRBJ2-3, reads DAMVIQNPRYQVTQFGKPVTLSCSQTLNHNVMYWYQQKSSQAPKLLFHYYDKDFNNEADTPDNFQSRRPNTSFCFLDIRSPGLGDTAMYLCATSSGTGTTDTQYFGPGTRLTVL.

A few counts support this clone. The CDR3 DNA reads as TGTGCCAGCGGGAAGGACAAGTCCTACGAGCAGTACTTC. Translation gives CASGKDKSYEQYF. The chain joins TRBV6-1 to TRBJ2-7, with a possible D match to TRBD1 (5 bases). CDR3 size: 13 residues. The germline V and J ends were trimmed by 8 bases and 1 base, with 12 bases remaining between them. Germline V gives CDR1 MNHNS, CDR2 SASEGT.

The V call is TRBV10-3, the J call TRBJ2-1, with D possibly matching TRBD1 (6 bases). Looked up from germline, CDR1 is ENHRY and CDR2 is SYGVKD. The CDR3 spans 14 residues. Trimming pared 3 bases from V and 6 bases from J, leaving 12 bases between. The CDR3 loop is CAISELAGVNEQFF. For the CDR3, the DNA is TGTGCCATCAGTGAATTGGCAGGGGTCAATGAGCAGTTCTTC.

There are many counts of this clone. The chain uses TRBV11-1 and TRBJ2-2; D is undetermined. CDR1 is SGHAT and CDR2 is FQDESV in the germline V gene (reference sequence). V was shortened by 4 bases and J by 8 bases, with 11 bases between the two germline ends. This CDR3 contains 13 residues. The CDR3 here is CASSSFGTGELFF. Written as DNA, the CDR3 is TGTGCCAGCAGCTCTTTCGGTACAGGGGAGCTGTTTTTT.